Sequencing of this T cell receptor beta chain was carried out in a study of healthy donors' naive CD4 and CD8 T cells. The overall study: A new alpha primer set targeted every functional IMGT alpha variant. Study observations and caveats: Negatively charged CDR3s marked CD8+ lineage; positively charged CDR3s marked CD4+ lineage. Most V and J genes were reportedly biased between naive CD4+ and CD8+ cells.

CDR3 size: 16 residues. Germline loops: CDR1 LNHNV, CDR2 YYDKDF (reference sequence). Starting from roughly 0.45 ug of total RNA, TCR libraries were made with linear amplification. MiXCR was run by TCRdb on the reads, yielding one entry per CDR3 protein. Found here are around 200,000 distinct CDR3 sequences, around 80% of them singletons; the top ten hold around 2%. This clonotype was found a few times. The antigen is unknown. A read error may account for a junction end that differs from germline. The material sequenced was naive CD4+ and CD8+ T cells sorted from blood, pooled from several donors. This clonotype originated in a pool of human donors in good health; the sample pools cells from several healthy donors. The chain has TRBV15 and TRBJ1-1; the match to TRBD1 covers 8 bases. Here the CDR3 DNA reads TGTGCCACCACCGCCGGTGTACAGGGGGTTTTTACTGAGGCTTTCTTT. Its translation: CATTAGVQGVFTEAFF.